This TCR beta chain is drawn from a study of blood T cell repertoires in COVID-19. Across the study: Spain, Italy and the United States supplied samples that represented acute and convalescent COVID-19. T cells, B-cell-depleted T cells, or PBMCs supplied cDNA or gDNA.

Under the authors' procedure: The assay estimated nucleated cells by amplifying reference gene primers. Produced via immunoSEQ multiplex PCR; TCRdb's table is partial and in-frame only. That table is the source of V, J and clone size, and D and trimming were worked out from the DNA. The data show about 90,000 clones, roughly 84% seen once. The specimen was peripheral blood. The TCR comes from a woman aged 80 or over with active or convalescent COVID-19.

CDR3 in amino acids: CASRDSYGTEAFF. The CDR3 nucleotides read TGTGCCAGTCGGGACTCCTATGGGACTGAAGCTTTCTTT. The chain joins TRBV19 to TRBJ1-1, with D tentatively TRBD1 (5 bases). V lost 8 bases and J lost 5, with 15 bases in between. The CDR3 has 13 residues. Germline V gene data show CDR1 as LNHDA and CDR2 as SQIVND (reference sequence). Combining the CDR3 with reference TRBV19 and TRBJ1-1 gives the whole variable domain DGGITQSPKYLFRKEGQNVTLSCEQNLNHDAMYWYRQDPGQGLRLIYYSQIVNDFQKGDIAEGYSVSREKKESFPLTVTSAQKNPTAFYLCASRDSYGTEAFFGQGTRLTVV.